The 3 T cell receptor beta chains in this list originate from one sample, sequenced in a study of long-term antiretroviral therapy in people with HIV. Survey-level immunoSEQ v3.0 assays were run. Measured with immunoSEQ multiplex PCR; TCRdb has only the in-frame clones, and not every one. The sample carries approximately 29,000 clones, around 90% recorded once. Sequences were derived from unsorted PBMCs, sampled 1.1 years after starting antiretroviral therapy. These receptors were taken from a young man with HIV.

Here the CDR3 reads CASSEESGSGNTIYF. The CDR3 nucleotides read TGTGCCAGCAGTGAAGAAAGCGGATCTGGAAACACCATATATTTT. J is TRBJ1-3 and V is TRBV6-1; D gene uncertain. The CDR3 contains 15 residues. The germline V gene has CDR1 MNHNS and CDR2 SASEGT. Deletions cut 1 base from V and 1 base from J, with 8 bases between.

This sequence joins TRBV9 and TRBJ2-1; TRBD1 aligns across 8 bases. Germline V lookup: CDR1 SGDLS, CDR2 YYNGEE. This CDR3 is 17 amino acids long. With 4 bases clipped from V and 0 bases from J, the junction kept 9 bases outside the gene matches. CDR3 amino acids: CASSSGAGGFSYNEQFF. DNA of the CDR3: TGTGCCAGCAGCTCGGGGGCAGGGGGCTTCTCCTACAATGAGCAGTTCTTC.

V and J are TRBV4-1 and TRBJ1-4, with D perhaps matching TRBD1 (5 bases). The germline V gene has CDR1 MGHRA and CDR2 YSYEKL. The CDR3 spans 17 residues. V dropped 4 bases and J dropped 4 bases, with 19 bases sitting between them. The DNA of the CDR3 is TGCGCCAGCAGCCGAATAGTCCCCGGGACGGTTAATGAAAAACTGTTTTTT. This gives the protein CASSRIVPGTVNEKLFF.